This TCR beta chain originates from a study of blood T cell repertoires in COVID-19. Per the study methods: Reference gene primer amplification gave estimated nucleated cell counts. Profiling relied on immunoSEQ multiplex PCR, and the TCRdb table lists in-frame clones only, not all of them. V, J and clone size derive from that table, while D and trimming were established from the DNA sequence. The data contain roughly 250,000 clones, under 85% of them seen just once; the ten biggest clones take up 4%. This sequence was found in a middle-aged woman with active or convalescent COVID-19. The source material was peripheral blood.

This CDR3 is CASLRGGSYNEQFF. DNA for the CDR3: TGTGCCAGCTTGCGCGGGGGGTCCTACAATGAGCAGTTCTTC. The chain recombines TRBV28 with TRBJ2-1; 8 nucleotides line up with TRBD2. The junction had 4 bases not matched to a gene; V was cut back by 8 bases and J by 1 base. The CDR3 has 14 residues. Germline V lookup: CDR1 MDHEN, CDR2 SYDVKM.